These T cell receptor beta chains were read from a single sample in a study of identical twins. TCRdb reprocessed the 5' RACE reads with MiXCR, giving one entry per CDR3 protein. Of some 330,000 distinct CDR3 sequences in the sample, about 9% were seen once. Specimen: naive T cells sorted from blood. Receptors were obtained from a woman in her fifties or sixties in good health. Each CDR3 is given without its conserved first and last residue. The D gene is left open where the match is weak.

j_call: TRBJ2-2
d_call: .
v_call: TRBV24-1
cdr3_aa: ATGKPGYTGELF

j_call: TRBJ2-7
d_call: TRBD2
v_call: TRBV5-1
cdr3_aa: ASSLASAGAGGSYEQY

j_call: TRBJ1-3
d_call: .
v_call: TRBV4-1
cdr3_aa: ASSQERISRSSGNTIY

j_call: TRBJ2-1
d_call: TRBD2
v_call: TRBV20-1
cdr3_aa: SASPGTSGGEQF

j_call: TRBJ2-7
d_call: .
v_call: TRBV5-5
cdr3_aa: ASSVGAGNSYEQY

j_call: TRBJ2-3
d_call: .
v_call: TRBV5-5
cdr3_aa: ASSLRGGASTDTQY

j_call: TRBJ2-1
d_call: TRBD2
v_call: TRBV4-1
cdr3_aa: ASSPSSGSYNEQF

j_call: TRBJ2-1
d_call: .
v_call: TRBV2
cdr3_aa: ASIGGAARRHEQF

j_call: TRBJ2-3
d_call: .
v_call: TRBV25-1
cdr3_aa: ASSESEERDTQY

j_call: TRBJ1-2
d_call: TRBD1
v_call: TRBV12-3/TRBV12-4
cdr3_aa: ASSLDRGPGYGYT

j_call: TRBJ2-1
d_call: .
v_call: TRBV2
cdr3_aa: ASSDLWRTDNEQF

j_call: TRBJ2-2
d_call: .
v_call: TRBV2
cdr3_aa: ASSEAQQGSTGELF

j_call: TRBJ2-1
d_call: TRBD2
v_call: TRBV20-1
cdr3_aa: SARLAGVSLNEQF

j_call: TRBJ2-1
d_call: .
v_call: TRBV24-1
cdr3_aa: ATSDRTETYNEQF

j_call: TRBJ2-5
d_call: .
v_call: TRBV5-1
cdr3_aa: ASSLGGQWETQY

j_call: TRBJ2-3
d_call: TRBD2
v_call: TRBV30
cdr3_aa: AWSVAGEYNTQY

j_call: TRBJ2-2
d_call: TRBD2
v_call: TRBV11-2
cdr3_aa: ASSLTGGVGELF

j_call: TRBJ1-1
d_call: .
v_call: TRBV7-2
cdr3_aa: ASSRVVEAF

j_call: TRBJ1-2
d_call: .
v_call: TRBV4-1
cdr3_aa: ASSQDADYGYT